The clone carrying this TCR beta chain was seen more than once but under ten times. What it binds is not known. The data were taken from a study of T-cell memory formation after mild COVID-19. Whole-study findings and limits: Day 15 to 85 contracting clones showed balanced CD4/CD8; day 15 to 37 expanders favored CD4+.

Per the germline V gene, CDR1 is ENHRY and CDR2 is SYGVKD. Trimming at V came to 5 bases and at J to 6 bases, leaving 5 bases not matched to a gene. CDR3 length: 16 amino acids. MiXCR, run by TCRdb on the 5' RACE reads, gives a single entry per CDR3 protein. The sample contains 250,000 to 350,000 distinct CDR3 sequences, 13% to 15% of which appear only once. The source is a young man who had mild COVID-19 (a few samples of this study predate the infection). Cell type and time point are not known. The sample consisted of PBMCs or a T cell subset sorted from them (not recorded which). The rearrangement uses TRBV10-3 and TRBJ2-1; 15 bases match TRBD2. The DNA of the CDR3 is TGTGCCATCAGTACCGGGACTAGCGGGGGGATCAATGAGCAGTTCTTC. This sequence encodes CAISTGTSGGINEQFF.